Listed here are 16 T cell receptor beta chains from one sample, sequenced in a study of blood T cell repertoires in COVID-19. Profiling relied on immunoSEQ multiplex PCR, and the TCRdb table lists in-frame clones only, not all of them. The sample holds 200,000 to 250,000 clones, around 84% seen once. Sample: peripheral blood. Every receptor here comes from a middle-aged man with active or convalescent COVID-19.

The V and J genes are TRBV5-4 and TRBJ2-3, with D possibly being TRBD1 (5 bases). The germline V and J ends were trimmed by 4 bases and 4 bases, with 16 bases remaining between them. CDR3 size: 15 residues. Germline assignment: CDR1 SGHNT and CDR2 YYREEE (reference sequence). The CDR3 loop is CASSPRGDRSDTQYF. The CDR3 coding sequence is TGTGCCAGCAGCCCAAGGGGCGATAGGTCAGATACGCAGTATTTT.

The gene calls are TRBV4-1 and TRBJ2-1; 11 bases are a match to TRBD2. The V gene's germline CDR1 is MGHRA and CDR2 YSYEKL. The junction had 12 bases not matched to a gene; V was cut back by 0 bases and J by 8 bases. The CDR3 runs 18 residues. In nucleotides, the CDR3 is TGCGCCAGCAGCCAAGAGTCTAGCGGGAGGCCTTCGGTAGATGAGCAGTTCTTC. Protein: CASSQESSGRPSVDEQFF.

The chain has TRBV18 and TRBJ2-2; tentative D call: TRBD2 (5 bases). The CDR3 spans 15 residues. The germline gives CDR1 KGHSH, CDR2 LQKENI. With 1 base removed from V and 5 bases from J, the gap between germline ends came to 11 bases. For the CDR3, the DNA is TGTGCCAGCTCACCACTCTCTCCGGGAACCGGGGAGCTGTTTTTT. Its protein is CASSPLSPGTGELFF.

The V call is TRBV28, the J call TRBJ2-3; 10 bases agree with TRBD1. Germline trimming cut 8 bases from V and 1 base from J; bases unmatched to any gene: 6. This CDR3 comprises 15 residues. Germline-derived CDR1 and CDR2 are MDHEN and SYDVKM. The CDR3 DNA reads TGTGCCAGCCCCCCGGGGACAGGGGGCACAGATACGCAGTATTTT. Protein sequence: CASPPGTGGTDTQYF.

This chain links TRBV5-1 with TRBJ2-6; weak D call: TRBD2 (6 bases). From germline, CDR1 is SGHRS and CDR2 YFSETQ. V was clipped by 7 bases and J by 0 bases, with 8 bases between them. The CDR3 covers 14 residues. In nucleotides, the CDR3 is TGCGCCAGCGGGGAGGCCTCTGGGGCCAACGTCCTGACTTTC. This gives the protein CASGEASGANVLTF.

The rearrangement links TRBV2 to TRBJ1-2, with TRBD1 identical over 11 bases. The CDR3 sequence is 17 residues long. Germline CDR1 and CDR2: SNHLY and FYNNEI. J was trimmed by 4 bases and V by 2 bases; bases with no gene match: 9. CDR3 nucleotides: TGTGCCAGCAGTGAACTAAGGACAGGGGGCGTTAGCTATGGCTACACCTTC. Protein: CASSELRTGGVSYGYTF.

This clone was counted only a few times. The chain recombines TRBV2 with TRBJ2-7; TRBD1 matches at 7 bases. Trimming took 7 bases from V and 3 from J; bases not matched to a gene: 9. The germline gives CDR1 SNHLY, CDR2 FYNNEI. The CDR3 has 14 residues. The CDR3 region has the DNA TGTGCCAGCACAGACAGGGAGCTTGGCTACGAGCAGTACTTC. This translates into CASTDRELGYEQYF.

This clone was counted a few times. The chain has TRBV6-5 and TRBJ1-6; a possible D gene is TRBD1 (5 bases). Trimming stripped 6 bases from V and 6 bases from J, with 12 bases between. The CDR3 loop spans 14 amino acids. Germline CDR1 is MNHEY and CDR2 is SVGAGI. The CDR3 nucleotides read TGTGCCAGCAGCCCGGGACTGTTTAATTCACCCCTCCACTTT. It specifies CASSPGLFNSPLHF.

The rearrangement joins TRBV30 to TRBJ2-5; tentatively, D is TRBD1 (6 bases). Germline V gene sequence: CDR1 GTSNPN, CDR2 SVGIG (reference sequence). The V and J ends lost 4 bases and 6 bases respectively, with 12 bases between them. This CDR3 comprises 12 residues. The CDR3: CAWMGTGKTQYF. In nucleotides, the CDR3 is TGTGCCTGGATGGGTACAGGGAAGACCCAGTACTTC. Variable domain in full (rest from reference TRBV30 and TRBJ2-5): SQTIHQWPATLVQPVGSPLSLECTVEGTSNPNLYWYRQAAGRGLQLLFYSVGIGQISSEVPQNLSASRPQDRQFILSSKKLLLSDSGFYLCAWMGTGKTQYFGPGTRLLVL.

The chain links TRBV20-1 to TRBJ1-2; no clear D gene. This CDR3 contains 11 residues. Germline V gene sequence: CDR1 DFQATT, CDR2 SNEGSKA (reference sequence). V shed 0 bases and J shed 8 bases, with 7 bases lying between them. CDR3 in DNA: TGCAGTGCTAGAGATTTGCGGGGCTACACCTTC. Protein: CSARDLRGYTF.

The sample holds a few counts of this clone. The chain couples TRBV4-2 to TRBJ2-2, with 7 bases matching TRBD1. The trim removed 2 bases at V and 4 bases at J, leaving 4 bases unmatched. The germline CDR1 and CDR2 sequences are LGHNA and YNFKEQ. The CDR3 totals 15 residues. The chain's CDR3 is CASSQQGVGTGELFF. The CDR3 nucleotides read TGTGCCAGCAGCCAACAGGGGGTCGGCACCGGGGAGCTGTTTTTT.

This chain uses TRBV7-3 with TRBJ2-1; 9 nucleotides match TRBD2. The CDR3 runs 18 residues. CDR1 and CDR2 (germline): SGHTA, FQGTGA. Germline trimming cut 5 bases from V and 1 base from J; bases unmatched to any gene: 12. The CDR3 DNA follows: TGTGCCAGCAGCCCCCTCGGAATAGCGGGGGATTCCTACAATGAGCAGTTCTTC. Translating gives CASSPLGIAGDSYNEQFF.

The chain carries TRBV5-1 and TRBJ2-2, with 9 bases that match TRBD1. Looked up from germline, CDR1 is SGHRS and CDR2 is YFSETQ. This CDR3 spans 14 amino acids. With V trimmed by 5 bases and J by 5 bases, 4 bases remained unmatched. CDR3 coding DNA: TGCGCCAGCAGGGAACAGGGGGCGACCGGGGAGCTGTTTTTT. It specifies CASREQGATGELFF.

Remarks on this clone: At the DNA level, this CDR3 is encoded by other sequences in the same sample as well. The chain recombines TRBV11-2 with TRBJ2-3; D gene ambiguous. CDR1 is SGHAT and CDR2 is FQNNGV in the germline V gene. V lost 5 bases and J 2 bases, leaving 5 bases between the germline ends. CDR3 length equals 12 residues. In DNA form, the CDR3 reads TGTGCCAGCAGCCCCGTCACAGATACGCAGTATTTT. It encodes CASSPVTDTQYF. The full variable domain, its missing parts supplied by reference TRBV11-2 and TRBJ2-3, is EAGVAQSPRYKIIEKRQSVAFWCNPISGHATLYWYQQILGQGPKLLIQFQNNGVVDDSQLPKDRFSAERLKGVDSTLKIQPAKLEDSAVYLCASSPVTDTQYFGPGTRLTVL.

The chain recombines TRBV5-1 with TRBJ2-3; D perhaps matches TRBD1 (6 bases). The V gene's germline CDR1 is SGHRS and CDR2 YFSETQ. Trimming stripped 4 bases from V and 2 bases from J, with 14 bases between. The CDR3 covers 15 residues. Here the CDR3 DNA reads TGCGCCAGCAGCCCCGGACAGATGGCCACAGATACGCAGTATTTT. Protein product: CASSPGQMATDTQYF.

The chain recombines TRBV21-1 with TRBJ2-5; TRBD1, the table's D call, was not compared with the DNA. TRBV21-1 is described as a pseudogene. The CDR3 runs to 16 residues. The CDR3 sequence: CASSKADRGGQETQYF. The CDR3 nucleotides are TGTGCCAGCAGCAAAGCGGACAGGGGAGGGCAAGAGACCCAGTACTTC.